The following is a T cell receptor (beta chain) sequence with its context. Its antigen is not identified. The data were obtained in a study of T cell repertoires in cytomegalovirus infection. About the research overall: CMV infection and matching HLA type were both indicated by public TCR beta signatures.

Study-wide points: Dominant in the ex vivo response were TCR beta clonotypes restricted by HLA-C and specific for CMV. Summed frequency of public TCR beta families distinguished CMV carriers with the relevant HLA.

The germline V gene encodes CDR1 SGHTA and CDR2 FQGNSA. V was clipped by 6 bases and J by 5 bases, with 14 bases between them. The CDR3 extends over 15 amino acids. TCRdb re-called the reads with MiXCR, one entry per CDR3 protein. The sample lists around 280,000 distinct CDR3 sequences, approximately 15% occurring once. The J gene is TRBJ1-6, the V gene TRBV7-2, with D hard to call. The sample comprised PBMCs. This sequence was found in a human donor in good health (CMV status not recorded). Some clones in this sample may be carry-over from other donors' samples. The CDR3 nucleotides read TGTGCCAGCAGTCTAAACTCTCCGAATAATTCACCCCTCCACTTT. This encodes CASSLNSPNNSPLHF.